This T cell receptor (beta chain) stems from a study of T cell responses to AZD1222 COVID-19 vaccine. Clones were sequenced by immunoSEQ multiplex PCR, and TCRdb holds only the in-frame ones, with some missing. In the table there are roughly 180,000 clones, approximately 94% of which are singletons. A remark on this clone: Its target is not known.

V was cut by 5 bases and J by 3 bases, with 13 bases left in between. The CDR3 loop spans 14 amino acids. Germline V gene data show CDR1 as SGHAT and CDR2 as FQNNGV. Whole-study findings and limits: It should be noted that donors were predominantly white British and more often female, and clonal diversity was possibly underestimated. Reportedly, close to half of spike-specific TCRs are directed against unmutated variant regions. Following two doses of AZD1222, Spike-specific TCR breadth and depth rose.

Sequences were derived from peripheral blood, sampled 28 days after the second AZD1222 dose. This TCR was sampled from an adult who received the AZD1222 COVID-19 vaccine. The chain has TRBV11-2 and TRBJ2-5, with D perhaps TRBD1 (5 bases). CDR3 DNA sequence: TGTGCCAGCAGCCTTATGACAGAAAAAGAGACCCAGTACTTC. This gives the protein CASSLMTEKETQYF.